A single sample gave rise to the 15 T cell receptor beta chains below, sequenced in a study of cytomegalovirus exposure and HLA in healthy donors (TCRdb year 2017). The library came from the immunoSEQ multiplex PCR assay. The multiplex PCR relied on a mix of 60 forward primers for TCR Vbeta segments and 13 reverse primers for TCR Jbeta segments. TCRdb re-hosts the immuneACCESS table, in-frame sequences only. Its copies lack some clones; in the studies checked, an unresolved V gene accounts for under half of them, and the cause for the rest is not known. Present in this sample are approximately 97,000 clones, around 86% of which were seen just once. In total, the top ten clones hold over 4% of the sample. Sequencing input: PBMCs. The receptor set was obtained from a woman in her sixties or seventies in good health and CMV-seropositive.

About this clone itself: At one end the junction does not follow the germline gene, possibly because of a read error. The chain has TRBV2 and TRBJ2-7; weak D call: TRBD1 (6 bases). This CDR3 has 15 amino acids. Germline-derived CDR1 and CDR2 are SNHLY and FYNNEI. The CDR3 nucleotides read TGTGCCAGCAGTCCTCCCAACAGGGAAAGGTACGAGCGGTACTTC. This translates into CASSPPNRERYERYF.

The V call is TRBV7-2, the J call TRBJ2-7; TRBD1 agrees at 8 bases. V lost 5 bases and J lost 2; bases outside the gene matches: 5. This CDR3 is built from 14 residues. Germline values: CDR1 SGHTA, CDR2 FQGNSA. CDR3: CASSPTGVPYEQYF. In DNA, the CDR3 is TGTGCCAGCAGCCCGACAGGGGTCCCCTACGAGCAGTACTTC.

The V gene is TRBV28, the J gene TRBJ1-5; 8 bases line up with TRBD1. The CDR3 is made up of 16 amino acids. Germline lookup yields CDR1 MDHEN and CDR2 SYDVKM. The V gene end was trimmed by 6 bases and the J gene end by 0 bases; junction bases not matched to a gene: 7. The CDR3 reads CASRQGVIYSNQPQHF. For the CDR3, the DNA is TGTGCCAGCAGACAGGGGGTAATTTATAGCAATCAGCCCCAGCATTTT.

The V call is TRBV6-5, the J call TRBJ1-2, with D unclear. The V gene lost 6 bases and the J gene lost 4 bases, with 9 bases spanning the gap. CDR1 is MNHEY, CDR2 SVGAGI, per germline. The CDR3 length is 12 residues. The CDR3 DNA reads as TGTGCCAGCAGATTTCGAGGCTATGGCTACACCTTC. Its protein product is CASRFRGYGYTF.

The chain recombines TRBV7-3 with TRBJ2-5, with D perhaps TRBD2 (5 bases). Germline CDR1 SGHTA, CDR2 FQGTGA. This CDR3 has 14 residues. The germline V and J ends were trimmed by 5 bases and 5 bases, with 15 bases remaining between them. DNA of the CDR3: TGTGCCAGCAGCCCCCGGCCGCGCGGGGAGACCCAGTACTTC. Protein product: CASSPRPRGETQYF.

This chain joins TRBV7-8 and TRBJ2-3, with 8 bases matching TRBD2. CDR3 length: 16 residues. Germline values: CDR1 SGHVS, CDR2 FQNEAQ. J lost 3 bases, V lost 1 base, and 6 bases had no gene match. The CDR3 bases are TGTGCCAGCAGCTTAGGGGTCGGGAGGGGAACAGATACGCAGTATTTT. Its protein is CASSLGVGRGTDTQYF.

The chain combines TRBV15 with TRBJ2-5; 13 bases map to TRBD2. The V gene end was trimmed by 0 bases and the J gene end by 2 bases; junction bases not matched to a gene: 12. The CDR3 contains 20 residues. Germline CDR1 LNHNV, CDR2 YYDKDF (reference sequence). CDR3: CATSRDSIGTSGAQQETQYF. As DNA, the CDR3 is TGTGCCACCAGCAGAGATTCTATAGGGACTAGCGGGGCCCAACAAGAGACCCAGTACTTC.

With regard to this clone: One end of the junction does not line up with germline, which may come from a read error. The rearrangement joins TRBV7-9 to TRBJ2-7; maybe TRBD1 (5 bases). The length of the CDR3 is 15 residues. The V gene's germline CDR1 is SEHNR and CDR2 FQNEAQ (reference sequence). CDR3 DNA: TGTGCCAGCAGCTTAGCACAGGAAGGGTCCTACGGGCAGTACTTC. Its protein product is CASSLAQEGSYGQYF.

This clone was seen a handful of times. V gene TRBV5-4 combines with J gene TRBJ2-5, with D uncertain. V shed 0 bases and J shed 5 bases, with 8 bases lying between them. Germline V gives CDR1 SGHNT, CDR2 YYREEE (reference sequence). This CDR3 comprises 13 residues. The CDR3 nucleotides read TGTGCCAGCAGCTTGGCGGGTTGGGAGACCCAGTACTTC. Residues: CASSLAGWETQYF.

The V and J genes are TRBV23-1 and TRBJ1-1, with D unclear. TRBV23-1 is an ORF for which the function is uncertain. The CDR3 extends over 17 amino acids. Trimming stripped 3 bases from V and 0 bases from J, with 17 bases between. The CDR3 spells CASSQPDTVVMNTEAFF. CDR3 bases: TGCGCCAGCAGTCAGCCCGACACGGTTGTCATGAACACTGAAGCTTTCTTT.

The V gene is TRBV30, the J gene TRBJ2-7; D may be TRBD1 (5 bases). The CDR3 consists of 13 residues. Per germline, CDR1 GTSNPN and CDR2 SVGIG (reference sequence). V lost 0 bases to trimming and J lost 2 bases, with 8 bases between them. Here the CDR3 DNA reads TGTGCCTGGAGTGTAAAGGGGACCTACGAGCAGTACTTC. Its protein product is CAWSVKGTYEQYF.

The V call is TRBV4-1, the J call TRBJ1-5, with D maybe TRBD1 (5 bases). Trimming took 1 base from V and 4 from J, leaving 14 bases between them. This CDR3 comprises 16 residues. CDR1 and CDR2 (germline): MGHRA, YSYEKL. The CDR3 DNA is TGCGCCAGCAGCCAAGTTCCGGGACTGCAAAATCAGCCCCAGCATTTT. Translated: CASSQVPGLQNQPQHF.

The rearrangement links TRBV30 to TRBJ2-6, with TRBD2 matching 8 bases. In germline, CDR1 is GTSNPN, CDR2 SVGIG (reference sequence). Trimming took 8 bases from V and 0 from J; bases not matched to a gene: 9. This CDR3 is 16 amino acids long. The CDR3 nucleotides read TGTGCCGGATCGGGAGGGTTGTTCTCTGGGGCCAACGTCCTGACTTTC. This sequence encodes CAGSGGLFSGANVLTF.

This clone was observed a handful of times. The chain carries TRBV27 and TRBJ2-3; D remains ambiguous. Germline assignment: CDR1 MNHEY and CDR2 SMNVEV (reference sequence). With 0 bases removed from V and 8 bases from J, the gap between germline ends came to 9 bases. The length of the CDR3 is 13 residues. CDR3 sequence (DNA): TGTGCCAGCAGTTTATCCATAACGAGTACGCAGTATTTT. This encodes CASSLSITSTQYF.

This CDR3 reads CASSMVAWESGLYGYTF. The CDR3 DNA sequence: TGTGCCAGTAGTATGGTCGCTTGGGAGAGCGGGCTATATGGCTACACCTTC. The chain links TRBV19 to TRBJ1-2; D remains ambiguous. CDR1 LNHDA and CDR2 SQIVND come from the germline V gene (reference sequence). The CDR3 is made up of 17 amino acids. The V end lost 3 bases, the J end lost 5 bases, and 22 bases lay between the germline ends.